These 10 T cell receptor beta chains were sequenced from one sample in a study of T cells in Graves' hyperthyroidism and ophthalmopathy. The CDR3 regions of TCR beta were amplified from RNA transcripts. First-round RT-PCR targeting the TCR CDR3 was performed with the HTBI primer set. One entry per CDR3 protein results from TCRdb running MiXCR on the multiplex PCR reads. The table lists over 450,000 distinct CDR3 sequences, 14% of them singletons, with 17% in the top ten. Sequencing was performed on blood. These receptors originate from a woman between 18 and 29 years old with Graves' hyperthyroidism.

This clonotype was observed a few times. The chain recombines TRBV7-9 with TRBJ2-7; a weak D match, TRBD1 (6 bases). This CDR3 comprises 17 residues. Trimming stripped 1 base from V and 4 bases from J, with 20 bases between. The germline V gene has CDR1 SEHNR and CDR2 FQNEAQ (reference sequence). The CDR3, as DNA: TGTGCCAGCAGCTTAGAAAATGACAGGTCAGCTTTTTACGAGCAGTACGTC. This gives the protein CASSLENDRSAFYEQYV.

This chain links TRBV12-3 or TRBV12-4 with TRBJ2-1, with D perhaps matching TRBD1 or TRBD2 (7 bases each). This CDR3 is 14 amino acids long. V gave up 5 bases and J gave up 10 bases, with 18 bases separating them. This CDR3 reads CASSGQGGGGEQFF. CDR3 sequence (DNA): TGTGCCAGCAGTGGGCAGGGGGGGGGGGGGGAGCAGTTCTTC.

The table lists this clonotype with many counts. V gene TRBV19 combines with J gene TRBJ1-5, with D perhaps matching TRBD1 (5 bases). The germline V gene has CDR1 LNHDA and CDR2 SQIVND (reference sequence). The germline V and J ends were trimmed by 3 bases and 1 base, with 10 bases remaining between them. This CDR3 has 15 residues. The CDR3 DNA is TGTGCCAGTAGTATTGGGGGGGGAAGCAATCAGCCCCAGCATTTT. It specifies CASSIGGGSNQPQHF. The full variable domain, rest sourced from reference TRBV19 and TRBJ1-5, is DGGITQSPKYLFRKEGQNVTLSCEQNLNHDAMYWYRQDPGQGLRLIYYSQIVNDFQKGDIAEGYSVSREKKESFPLTVTSAQKNPTAFYLCASSIGGGSNQPQHFGDGTRLSIL.

In its sample, this clonotype was seen many times. The CDR3 coding sequence is TGCGCCAGCAGCAACAGACCGCGGTCGGAGGGATCACCCCTCCACTTT. Translation gives CASSNRPRSEGSPLHF. This sequence joins TRBV5-1 and TRBJ1-6; D remains ambiguous. Deletions cut 4 bases from V and 10 bases from J, with 21 bases between. The CDR3 length is 16 residues. Germline loops: CDR1 SGHRS, CDR2 YFSETQ.

This clonotype was detected ten times or more. V usage is TRBV18 and J usage is TRBJ1-5; TRBD1 matches at 7 bases. Germline lookup yields CDR1 KGHSH and CDR2 LQKENI. J gave up 1 base and V 6 bases, and 3 bases lay outside the gene matches. The CDR3 sequence is 14 residues long. The CDR3 nucleotides read TGTGCCAGCTCCGAGGGGGCAAGCAATCAGCCCCAGCATTTT. The encoded protein is CASSEGASNQPQHF.

This clonotype was counted between two and nine times. The chain employs TRBV19 and TRBJ2-7; 9 positions match TRBD1. The junction had 5 bases not matched to a gene; V was cut back by 3 bases and J by 5 bases. CDR3 length: 14 amino acids. Germline values: CDR1 LNHDA, CDR2 SQIVND (reference sequence). The DNA for the CDR3 is TGTGCCAGTAGTATCCGGGACAGGGCCCACGAGCAGTACGTC. Protein product: CASSIRDRAHEQYV.

In this sample, this clonotype turned up many times. The chain has TRBV2 and TRBJ2-7, with 7 bases that match TRBD1. CDR3 size: 12 residues. Germline V gene sequence: CDR1 SNHLY, CDR2 FYNNEI. Unmatched junction bases numbered 3, after V lost 8 bases and J lost 2 bases. In nucleotides, the CDR3 is TGTGCCAGCGGAGGACAGGCCTACGAGCAGTACTTC. Its translation: CASGGQAYEQYF.

The chain combines TRBV10-3 with TRBJ2-3, with unresolved D. CDR3 length: 16 residues. The ends were cut back, 0 bases at V and 2 bases at J, with 12 bases in the middle. Germline lookup yields CDR1 ENHRY and CDR2 SYGVKD. The CDR3 DNA sequence: TGTGCCATCAGTGAGTCGTCTGTCCCAAACACAGATACGCAGTATTTT. Encoded protein: CAISESSVPNTDTQYF.

This clonotype was counted between two and nine times. This chain joins TRBV10-3 and TRBJ2-1; 9 bases map to TRBD2. The CDR3 totals 15 residues. Germline V gene data show CDR1 as ENHRY and CDR2 as SYGVKD. V shed 4 bases, J shed 4 bases, and the junction held 5 bases outside the gene matches. The CDR3 DNA reads TGTGCCATCAGTGGGAGGACTAGCGTGTACAATGAGCAGTTCTTC. The encoded protein is CAISGRTSVYNEQFF.

V and J are TRBV5-1 and TRBJ2-4; D is undetermined. Germline CDR1 and CDR2: SGHRS and YFSETQ. CDR3 size: 14 residues. V lost 5 bases and J 7 bases, leaving 16 bases between the germline ends. The CDR3 sequence is CASSIGEGWNIQYF. CDR3 nucleotides: TGCGCCAGCAGTATAGGAGAAGGTTGGAACATTCAGTACTTC.